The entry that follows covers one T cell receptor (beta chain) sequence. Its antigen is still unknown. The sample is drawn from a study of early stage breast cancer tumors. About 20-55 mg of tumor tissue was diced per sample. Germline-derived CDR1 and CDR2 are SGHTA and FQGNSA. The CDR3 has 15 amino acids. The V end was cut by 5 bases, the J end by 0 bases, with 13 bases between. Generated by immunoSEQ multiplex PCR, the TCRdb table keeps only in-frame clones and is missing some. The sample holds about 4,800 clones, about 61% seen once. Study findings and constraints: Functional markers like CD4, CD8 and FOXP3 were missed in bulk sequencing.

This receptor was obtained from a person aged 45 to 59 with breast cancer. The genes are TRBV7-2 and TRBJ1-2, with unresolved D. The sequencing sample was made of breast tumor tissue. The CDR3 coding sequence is TGTGCCAGCAGCCCCCCGGCCGGTACTAACTATGGCTACACCTTC. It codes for CASSPPAGTNYGYTF.